This T cell receptor beta chain was observed in a study of OX40 agonist ivuxolimab in advanced cancers. Across the whole study: Ivuxolimab, an agonistic anti-OX40 (CD134) antibody, was given to patients. At roughly 83% male, the cohort had a mean age of 60 years, ranging from roughly 20 to 79.

Produced via immunoSEQ multiplex PCR; TCRdb's table is partial and in-frame only. The table includes about 50,000 clones, roughly 80% detected once. The CDR3 extends over 15 amino acids. CDR1 is SNHLY, CDR2 FYNNEI, per germline. V was clipped by 3 bases and J by 6 bases; unmatched bases: 6. The source material was CD4+ or CD8+ T cells sorted from blood, sampled in a trial of the OX40 agonist ivuxolimab. This chain connects TRBV2 to TRBJ2-1; 9 nucleotides match TRBD1. The TCR originated in an adult with an advanced solid tumor such as melanoma, head and neck, liver or kidney cancer. The CDR3 DNA is TGTGCCAGCAGTGATCCGGGACAGGGTCCCAATGAGCAGTTCTTC. This sequence encodes CASSDPGQGPNEQFF.